This T cell receptor (beta chain) comes out of a study of cytomegalovirus exposure and HLA in healthy donors. V was cut by 8 bases and J by 1 base, with 17 bases left in between. Looked up from germline, CDR1 is SNHLY and CDR2 is FYNNEI. The CDR3 length is 15 residues. PCR amplification relied on 60 Vbeta primers (plus 13 Jbeta primers). The protocol was immunoSEQ multiplex PCR, while the TCRdb copy is restricted to in-frame clones and leaves out a portion. The sample carries tens of thousands of clones, approximately 76% recorded once. The V call is TRBV2, the J call TRBJ1-2; D not certain. This clonotype originated in a man aged 45-65 years in good health and CMV-seronegative. Sequencing was done on a sample of PBMCs. CDR3 residues: CASLARALVNYGYTF. As DNA, the CDR3 is TGTGCCAGCCTTGCCCGAGCACTTGTTAACTATGGCTACACCTTC.